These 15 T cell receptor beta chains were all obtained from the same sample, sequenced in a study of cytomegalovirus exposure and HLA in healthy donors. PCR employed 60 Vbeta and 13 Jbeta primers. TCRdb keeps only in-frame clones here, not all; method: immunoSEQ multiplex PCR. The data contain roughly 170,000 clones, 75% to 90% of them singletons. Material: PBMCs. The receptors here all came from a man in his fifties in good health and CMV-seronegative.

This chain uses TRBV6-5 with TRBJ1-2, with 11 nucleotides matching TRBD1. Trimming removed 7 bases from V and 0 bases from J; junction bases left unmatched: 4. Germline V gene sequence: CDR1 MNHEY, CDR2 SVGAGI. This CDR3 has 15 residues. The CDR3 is CASNLGQGANYGYTF. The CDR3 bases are TGTGCCAGCAACCTGGGACAGGGGGCTAACTATGGCTACACCTTC.

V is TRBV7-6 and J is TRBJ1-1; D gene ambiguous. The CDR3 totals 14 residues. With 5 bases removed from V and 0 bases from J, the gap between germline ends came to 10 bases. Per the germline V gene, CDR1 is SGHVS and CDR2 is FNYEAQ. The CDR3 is CASSPSPLNTEAFF. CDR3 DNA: TGTGCCAGCAGCCCCTCTCCCCTGAACACTGAAGCTTTCTTT.

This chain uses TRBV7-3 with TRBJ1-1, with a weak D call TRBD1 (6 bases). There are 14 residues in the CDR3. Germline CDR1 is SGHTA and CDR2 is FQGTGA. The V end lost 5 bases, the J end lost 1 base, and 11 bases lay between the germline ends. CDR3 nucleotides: TGTGCCAGCAGCCCGGGACACCAGAACACTGAAGCTTTCTTT. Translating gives CASSPGHQNTEAFF.

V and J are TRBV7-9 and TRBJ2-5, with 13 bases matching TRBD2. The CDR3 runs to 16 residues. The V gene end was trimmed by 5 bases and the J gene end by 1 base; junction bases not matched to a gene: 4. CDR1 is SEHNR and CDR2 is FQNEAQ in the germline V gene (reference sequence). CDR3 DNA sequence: TGTGCCAGCAGCCGGCGACTAGCGGGGGGCCAAGAGACCCAGTACTTC. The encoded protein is CASSRRLAGGQETQYF.

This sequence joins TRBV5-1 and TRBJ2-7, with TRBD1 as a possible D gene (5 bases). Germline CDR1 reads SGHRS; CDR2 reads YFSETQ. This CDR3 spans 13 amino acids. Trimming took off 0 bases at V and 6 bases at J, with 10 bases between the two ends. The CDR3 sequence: CASSLEQGFEQYF. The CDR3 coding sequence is TGCGCCAGCAGCTTGGAGCAGGGCTTCGAGCAGTACTTC.

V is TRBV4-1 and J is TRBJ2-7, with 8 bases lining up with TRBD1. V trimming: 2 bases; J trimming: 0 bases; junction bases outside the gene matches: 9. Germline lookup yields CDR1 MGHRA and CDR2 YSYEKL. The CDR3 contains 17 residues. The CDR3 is CASSQRTGPTISYEQYF. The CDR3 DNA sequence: TGCGCCAGCAGCCAACGGACAGGGCCGACCATCTCCTACGAGCAGTACTTC.

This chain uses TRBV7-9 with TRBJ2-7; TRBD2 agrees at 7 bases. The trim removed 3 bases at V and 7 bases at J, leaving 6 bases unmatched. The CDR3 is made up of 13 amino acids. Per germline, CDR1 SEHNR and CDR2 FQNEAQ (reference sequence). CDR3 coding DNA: TGTGCCAGCAGCTTGGGAGGGGATAGGGAGCAGTACTTC. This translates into CASSLGGDREQYF.

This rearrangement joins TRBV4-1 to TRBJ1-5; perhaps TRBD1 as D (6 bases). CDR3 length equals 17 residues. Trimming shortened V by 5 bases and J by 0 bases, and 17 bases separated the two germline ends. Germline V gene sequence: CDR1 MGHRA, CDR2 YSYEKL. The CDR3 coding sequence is TGCGCCAGCAGCTCAGGGAGGGGGATCTATAGCAATCAGCCCCAGCATTTT. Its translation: CASSSGRGIYSNQPQHF.

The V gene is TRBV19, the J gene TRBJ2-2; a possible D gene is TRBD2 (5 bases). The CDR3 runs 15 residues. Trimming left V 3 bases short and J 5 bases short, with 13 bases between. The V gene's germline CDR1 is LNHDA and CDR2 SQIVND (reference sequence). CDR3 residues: CASSIEGRLTGELFF. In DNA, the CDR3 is TGTGCCAGTAGTATTGAGGGAAGGTTGACCGGGGAGCTGTTTTTT.

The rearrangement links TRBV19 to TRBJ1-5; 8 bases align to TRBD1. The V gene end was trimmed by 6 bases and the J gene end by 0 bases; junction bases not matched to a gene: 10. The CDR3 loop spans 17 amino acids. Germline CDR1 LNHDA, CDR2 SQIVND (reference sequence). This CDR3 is CASRWGRQGNSNQPQHF. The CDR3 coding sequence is TGTGCCAGTAGATGGGGCAGACAGGGGAATAGCAATCAGCCCCAGCATTTT.

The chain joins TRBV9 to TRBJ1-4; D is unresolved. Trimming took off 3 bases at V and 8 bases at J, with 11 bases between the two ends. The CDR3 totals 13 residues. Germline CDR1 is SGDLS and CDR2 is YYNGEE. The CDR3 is CASSGDTAEKLFF. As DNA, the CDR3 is TGTGCCAGCAGCGGTGACACGGCCGAAAAACTGTTTTTT. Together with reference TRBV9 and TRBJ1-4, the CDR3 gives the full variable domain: DSGVTQTPKHLITATGQRVTLRCSPRSGDLSVYWYQQSLDQGLQFLIQYYNGEERAKGNILERFSAQQFPDLHSELNLSSLELGDSALYFCASSGDTAEKLFFGSGTQLSVL.

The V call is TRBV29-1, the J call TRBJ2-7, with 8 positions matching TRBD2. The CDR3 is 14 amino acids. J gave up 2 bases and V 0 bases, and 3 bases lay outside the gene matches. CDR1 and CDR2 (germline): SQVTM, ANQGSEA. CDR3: CSVEERGVAYEQYF. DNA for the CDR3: TGCAGCGTTGAAGAGCGGGGGGTAGCCTACGAGCAGTACTTC.

Here the CDR3 reads CASRTGGRSGYTF. DNA of the CDR3: TGTGCCAGCAGGACAGGGGGAAGGTCTGGCTACACCTTC. The chain combines TRBV6-6 with TRBJ1-2, with 9 bases identical to TRBD1. There are 13 residues in the CDR3. J lost 7 bases, V lost 6 bases, and 6 bases had no gene match. Germline lookup yields CDR1 MNHNY and CDR2 SVGAGI (reference sequence).

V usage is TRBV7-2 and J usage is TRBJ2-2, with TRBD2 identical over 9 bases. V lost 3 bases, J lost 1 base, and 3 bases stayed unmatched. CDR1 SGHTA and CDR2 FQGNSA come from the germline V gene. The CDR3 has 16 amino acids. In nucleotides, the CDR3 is TGTGCCAGCAGCTTGTTGACTAGCGGGAACACCGGGGAGCTGTTTTTT. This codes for CASSLLTSGNTGELFF.

The CDR3 reads CASSQEGSGAYNEQFF. CDR3 nucleotides: TGTGCCAGCAGCCAAGAAGGTAGCGGGGCCTACAATGAGCAGTTCTTC. J is TRBJ2-1 and V is TRBV4-2, with 8 nucleotides matching TRBD2. The CDR3 sequence is 16 residues long. In germline, CDR1 is LGHNA, CDR2 YNFKEQ. Trimming took 0 bases from V and 2 from J; bases not matched to a gene: 3.